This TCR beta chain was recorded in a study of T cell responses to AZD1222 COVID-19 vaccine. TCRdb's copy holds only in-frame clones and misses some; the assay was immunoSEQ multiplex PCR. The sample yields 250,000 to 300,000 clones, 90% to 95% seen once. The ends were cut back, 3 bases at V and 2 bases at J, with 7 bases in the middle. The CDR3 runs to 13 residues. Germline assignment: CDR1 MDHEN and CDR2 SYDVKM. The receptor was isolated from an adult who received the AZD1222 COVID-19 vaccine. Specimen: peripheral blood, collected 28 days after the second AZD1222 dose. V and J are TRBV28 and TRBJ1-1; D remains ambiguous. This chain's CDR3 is CASSLSSNTEAFF. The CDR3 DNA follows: TGTGCCAGCAGTTTGAGTTCTAACACTGAAGCTTTCTTT. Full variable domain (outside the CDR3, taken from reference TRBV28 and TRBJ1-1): DVKVTQSSRYLVKRTGEKVFLECVQDMDHENMFWYRQDPGLGLRLIYFSYDVKMKEKGDIPEGYSVSREKKERFSLILESASTNQTSMYLCASSLSSNTEAFFGQGTRLTVV.